Presented here are 21 T cell receptor beta chains from one specimen sequenced in a study of blood T cells in healthy people across ages. A sample-barcoded 5' primer and a J-beta primer mix were used in a second PCR of roughly 7 to 11 cycles. TCRdb passed the 5' RACE reads through MiXCR, listing each CDR3 protein once. This repertoire shows over 1.5 million distinct CDR3 sequences, less than 50% found once; its top ten account for 2.1%. The sample was blood. Receptors originate from a woman between 40 and 55 years old in good health.

V and J are TRBV6-5 and TRBJ1-2; no firm D call. Germline CDR1 reads MNHEY; CDR2 reads SVGAGI. The CDR3 is made up of 17 amino acids. V shed 2 bases and J shed 4 bases, with 20 bases lying between them. The CDR3: CASSYAAQMVSAYGYTF. The CDR3 DNA sequence: TGTGCCAGCAGTTACGCAGCCCAGATGGTCAGTGCCTATGGCTACACCTTC.

This clonotype was detected a few times. The chain has TRBV7-2 and TRBJ2-5; D call uncertain. Looked up from germline, CDR1 is SGHTA and CDR2 is FQGNSA. The CDR3 contains 12 residues. Trimming took 8 bases from V and 7 from J, leaving 14 bases between them. In nucleotides, the CDR3 is TGTGCCAGCTTATCCTCAATTGGGACCCAGTACTTC. Translation: CASLSSIGTQYF. Full variable domain (rest looked up from reference TRBV7-2 and TRBJ2-5): GAGVSQSPSNKVTEKGKDVELRCDPISGHTALYWYRQSLGQGLEFLIYFQGNSAPDKSGLPSDRFSAERTGGSVSTLTIQRTQQEDSAVYLCASLSSIGTQYFGPGTRLLVL.

The chain joins TRBV6-6 to TRBJ1-4; D is perhaps TRBD1 (5 bases). Looked up from germline, CDR1 is MNHNY and CDR2 is SVGAGI (reference sequence). Trimming shortened V by 6 bases and J by 5 bases, and 10 bases separated the two germline ends. CDR3 length: 13 amino acids. CDR3 in DNA: TGTGCCAGCAGCATACAGGAAAATGAAAAACTGTTTTTT. Translation gives CASSIQENEKLFF.

This chain links TRBV6-2 or TRBV6-3 with TRBJ2-7, with D uncertain. CDR1 and CDR2 (germline): MNHEY, SVGEGT. The CDR3 loop spans 12 amino acids. Trimming removed 0 bases from V and 3 bases from J, with 3 bases in between. DNA for the CDR3: TGTGCCAGCAGTTACTCTGTCTACGAGCAGTACTTC. It translates to CASSYSVYEQYF.

The chain links TRBV7-9 to TRBJ2-1, with 8 bases aligning to TRBD2. Losses at the gene ends were 5 bases for V and 1 base for J; bases not matched to a gene: 7. Germline CDR1 reads SEHNR; CDR2 reads FQNEAQ (reference sequence). CDR3 size: 16 residues. The CDR3 DNA reads TGTGCCAGCAGCCGAGCGGGACTAGGATCCTACAATGAGCAGTTCTTC. Residues: CASSRAGLGSYNEQFF.

This rearrangement joins TRBV27 to TRBJ1-5; a weak D match, TRBD1 (5 bases). Germline CDR1 is MNHEY and CDR2 is SMNVEV (reference sequence). Trimming pared 8 bases from V and 6 bases from J, leaving 17 bases between. CDR3 length: 14 amino acids. CDR3 nucleotides: TGTGCCAGCTCGAAAAGGGATGGGGGTCAGCCCCAGCATTTT. Its protein product is CASSKRDGGQPQHF.

This sequence joins TRBV2 and TRBJ2-4, with no clear D. The J call is uncertain, as TRBJ2-7 better fits the DNA end. Germline V CDR1 and CDR2: SNHLY, FYNNEI. The CDR3 sequence is 13 residues long. This CDR3 reads CASSEVTDYEQYF. CDR3 in DNA: TGTGCCAGCAGTGAAGTGACTGACTACGAGCAGTACTTC.

V gene TRBV29-1 combines with J gene TRBJ2-7; 10 bases line up with TRBD1. CDR1 is SQVTM, CDR2 ANQGSEA, per germline. This CDR3 has 12 amino acids. Trimming removed 6 bases from V and 5 bases from J; junction bases left unmatched: 4. Here the CDR3 DNA reads TGCAGCGTGGGACAGGGGATAAACGAGCAGTACTTC. It translates to CSVGQGINEQYF.

This clonotype has more than one count but fewer than ten. J is TRBJ2-3 and V is TRBV7-2; 9 nucleotides match TRBD2. Germline V CDR1 and CDR2: SGHTA, FQGNSA. V gave up 5 bases and J gave up 2 bases; unmatched junction bases: 8. The CDR3 is 16 amino acids. The CDR3 DNA reads as TGTGCCAGCAGCCCAGGGCCTAGCGGGGCCACAGATACGCAGTATTTT. As protein: CASSPGPSGATDTQYF. Variable domain in full (rest from reference TRBV7-2 and TRBJ2-3): GAGVSQSPSNKVTEKGKDVELRCDPISGHTALYWYRQSLGQGLEFLIYFQGNSAPDKSGLPSDRFSAERTGGSVSTLTIQRTQQEDSAVYLCASSPGPSGATDTQYFGPGTRLTVL.

The chain employs TRBV12-3 or TRBV12-4 and TRBJ1-1, with D tentatively TRBD1 (5 bases). The CDR3 covers 13 residues. V lost 10 bases and J lost 1, with 13 bases in between. CDR3 bases: TGTGCCATCGAGGACACACCGAACACTGAAGCTTTCTTT. Its translation is CAIEDTPNTEAFF.

Only a few counts were recorded for this clonotype. This chain uses TRBV7-6 with TRBJ2-7; D perhaps matches TRBD1 (6 bases). This CDR3 has 15 residues. V dropped 5 bases and J dropped 2 bases, with 16 bases sitting between them. The germline V gene encodes CDR1 SGHVS and CDR2 FNYEAQ. CDR3 amino acids: CASSPGTSSAYEQYF. In DNA, the CDR3 is TGTGCCAGCAGCCCCGGGACAAGCTCAGCCTACGAGCAGTACTTC.

The CDR3 nucleotides read TGCGCCAGCAGCCAAAGTAGAGGGCAGGGAGATACGCAGTATTTT. Translation: CASSQSRGQGDTQYF. The rearrangement links TRBV4-3 to TRBJ2-3; TRBD1 or TRBD2 may be the D gene (5 bases each). V gave up 2 bases and J gave up 5 bases, with 14 bases separating them. Germline CDR1 reads LGHNA; CDR2 reads YSLEER. The CDR3 contains 15 residues.

Concerning this clonotype: This may come from a read error, since a much larger clone is one base off. The rearrangement joins TRBV5-5 to TRBJ2-4, with TRBD1 identical over 11 bases. The DNA end favors TRBJ2-7, so the J call may be wrong. CDR1 and CDR2 (germline): SGHKS, YYEKEE (reference sequence). CDR3 size: 14 residues. CDR3 sequence: CASSFRDRGDEQYF. Here the CDR3 DNA reads TGTGCCAGCAGCTTCCGGGACAGGGGGGACGAGCAGTACTTC.

Worth noting for this clonotype: One end of the junction is discordant with germline, which a read error may explain. The chain has TRBV7-9 and TRBJ2-7, with D uncertain. The CDR3 extends over 12 amino acids. Germline V CDR1 and CDR2: SEHNR, FQNEAQ (reference sequence). The CDR3 DNA follows: TGTGCCGGCAGCCAAGGGTCCTACGAGCAGTACTTC. Its protein is CAGSQGSYEQYF.

In this sample, this clonotype turned up a few times. The chain is built from TRBV5-1 and TRBJ2-1, with D possibly being TRBD1 (5 bases). This CDR3 comprises 15 residues. V lost 4 bases and J lost 0, with 11 bases in between. In germline, CDR1 is SGHRS, CDR2 YFSETQ. In DNA, the CDR3 is TGCGCCAGCAGCAAGGACATTAGCTCCTACAATGAGCAGTTCTTC. Encoded protein: CASSKDISSYNEQFF.

This sequence joins TRBV20-1 and TRBJ2-3; TRBD2 aligns across 14 bases. Germline-derived CDR1 and CDR2 are DFQATT and SNEGSKA (reference sequence). The CDR3 consists of 17 residues. V lost 6 bases to trimming and J lost 5 bases; unmatched junction nucleotides: 13. Here the CDR3 DNA reads TGCAGTGCCCTAGGACTAGCGGGGGGAAATGAGGGAGATACGCAGTATTTT. The encoded protein is CSALGLAGGNEGDTQYF.

The V gene is TRBV4-3, the J gene TRBJ2-3; 14 bases are a match to TRBD2. CDR3 length: 17 residues. Germline V gene sequence: CDR1 LGHNA, CDR2 YSLEER. V was pared by 3 bases and J by 3 bases, with 5 bases of the junction left unmatched. The CDR3 loop is CASSQTSGGVLTDTQYF. Written as DNA, the CDR3 is TGCGCCAGCAGCCAGACTAGCGGGGGGGTGTTGACAGATACGCAGTATTTT.

This chain connects TRBV2 to TRBJ1-4; 9 bases are a match to TRBD1. There are 18 residues in the CDR3. Looked up from germline, CDR1 is SNHLY and CDR2 is FYNNEI. V dropped 8 bases and J dropped 5; count of bases not matched to a gene: 18. The CDR3 reads CASYNSALYRGRNEKLFF. Here the CDR3 DNA reads TGTGCCAGCTATAACTCTGCCCTATACAGGGGGCGGAATGAAAAACTGTTTTTT.

The rearrangement joins TRBV20-1 to TRBJ1-5; no clear D. This CDR3 spans 16 amino acids. Germline CDR1 is DFQATT and CDR2 is SNEGSKA (reference sequence). Trimming left V 6 bases short and J 7 bases short, with 25 bases between. In nucleotides, the CDR3 is TGCAGTGCGATCCAAAAGGGCCCAAGGGAGGAGCAGCCCCAGCATTTT. As protein: CSAIQKGPREEQPQHF.

As regards this clonotype: Mismatch with germline at one junction end may stem from a read error. The chain recombines TRBV29-1 with TRBJ2-7; the D gene is possibly TRBD1 (6 bases). Looked up from germline, CDR1 is SQVTM and CDR2 is ANQGSEA. The CDR3 consists of 13 residues. The CDR3, as DNA: TGCAGCGGTGAAGGGGGTCCGGGGTATGAGCAGTACTTC. Translated: CSGEGGPGYEQYF.

The gene calls are TRBV14 and TRBJ2-5, with D perhaps matching TRBD1 (6 bases). The germline V gene has CDR1 SGHDN and CDR2 FVKESK. V shed 4 bases and J shed 7 bases, with 13 bases lying between them. The CDR3 loop spans 13 amino acids. The CDR3 DNA is TGTGCCAGCAGCCGGTCAGGGGTCGTGACCCAGTACTTC. Translated, it gives CASSRSGVVTQYF.